A single sample is the source of the 27 T cell receptor beta chains below, sequenced in a study of T cell responses to AZD1222 COVID-19 vaccine. Here immunoSEQ multiplex PCR was the method, and the copy in TCRdb shows in-frame clones only, minus some. The sample includes approximately 200,000 clones, 90% to 95% of them seen just once. Sample: peripheral blood, taken 28 days after the second AZD1222 dose. The source is an adult who received the AZD1222 COVID-19 vaccine.

This clone was observed a handful of times. The chain carries TRBV10-2 and TRBJ2-5; a weak D match, TRBD2 (5 bases). CDR3 size: 15 residues. From germline, CDR1 is WSHSY and CDR2 SAAADI. V was cut by 5 bases and J by 5 bases, with 18 bases left in between. CDR3 bases: TGCGCCAGCAGTCCCGCGGAGGTTGCGTGGGAGACCCAGTACTTC. Amino acids: CASSPAEVAWETQYF.

The V call is TRBV6-5, the J call TRBJ2-6; D not certain. V dropped 6 bases and J dropped 0 bases, with 3 bases sitting between them. This CDR3 contains 13 residues. Germline V gene sequence: CDR1 MNHEY, CDR2 SVGAGI. The DNA for the CDR3 is TGTGCCAGCAGGGTCTCTGGGGCCAACGTCCTGACTTTC. Translated, it gives CASRVSGANVLTF.

CDR3 amino acids: CASSLSGSGQAGGYTF. CDR3 DNA: TGCGCCAGCAGCCTTTCGGGTTCTGGCCAAGCTGGTGGCTACACCTTC. This chain uses TRBV5-1 with TRBJ1-2; D call uncertain. V dropped 4 bases and J dropped 7 bases, with 23 bases sitting between them. The CDR3 runs to 16 residues. From germline, CDR1 is SGHRS and CDR2 YFSETQ.

This clone was detected once. This chain uses TRBV7-3 with TRBJ2-1; 8 bases align to TRBD2. Germline V gives CDR1 SGHTA, CDR2 FQGTGA. The CDR3 spans 12 residues. The V segment lost 3 bases and the J segment 12 bases; nucleotides outside the gene matches: 4. The DNA for the CDR3 is TGTGCCAGCAGCTTGACGGGAGGGCCGCAGTTCTTC. Protein: CASSLTGGPQFF.

V usage is TRBV5-4 and J usage is TRBJ1-1; D may be TRBD1 (5 bases). Trimming took off 3 bases at V and 8 bases at J, with 14 bases between the two ends. The CDR3 length is 13 residues. CDR1 SGHNT and CDR2 YYREEE come from the germline V gene (reference sequence). The CDR3 protein is CASSSLARDEAFF. CDR3 sequence (DNA): TGTGCCAGCAGCTCCCTGGCCCGGGACGAAGCTTTCTTT.

The V and J genes are TRBV28 and TRBJ2-1; D unresolved. The CDR3 is 16 residues long. The V end lost 3 bases, the J end lost 0 bases, and 12 bases lay between the germline ends. Germline V gene data show CDR1 as MDHEN and CDR2 as SYDVKM. The CDR3 sequence is CASSLVSASSYNEQFF. The CDR3 DNA follows: TGTGCCAGCAGTTTGGTGAGCGCCAGCTCCTACAATGAGCAGTTCTTC. The full variable domain, completed using reference TRBV28 and TRBJ2-1, is DVKVTQSSRYLVKRTGEKVFLECVQDMDHENMFWYRQDPGLGLRLIYFSYDVKMKEKGDIPEGYSVSREKKERFSLILESASTNQTSMYLCASSLVSASSYNEQFFGPGTRLTVL.

The gene calls are TRBV5-6 and TRBJ1-1; perhaps TRBD1 as D (6 bases). The CDR3 loop spans 15 amino acids. Trimming removed 2 bases from V and 0 bases from J, with 11 bases in between. In germline, CDR1 is SGHDT, CDR2 YYEEEE. DNA of the CDR3: TGTGCCAGCAGCTTTCGGACAGCTTTGAACACTGAAGCTTTCTTT. Protein sequence: CASSFRTALNTEAFF.

J is TRBJ2-1 and V is TRBV9; TRBD2 aligns across 10 bases. This CDR3 has 14 amino acids. Germline V lookup: CDR1 SGDLS, CDR2 YYNGEE. V trimming: 3 bases; J trimming: 9 bases; junction bases outside the gene matches: 6. CDR3 amino acids: CASSGTSGTGEQFF. CDR3 sequence (DNA): TGTGCCAGCAGCGGAACTAGCGGGACTGGTGAGCAGTTCTTC.

This clone was counted a few times. V is TRBV2 and J is TRBJ1-1; D gene unclear. The CDR3 contains 11 residues. The V end was cut by 6 bases, the J end by 4 bases, with 6 bases between. Germline V gene sequence: CDR1 SNHLY, CDR2 FYNNEI. The CDR3 loop reads CASSGGTEAFF. DNA for the CDR3: TGTGCCAGCAGCGGAGGCACTGAAGCTTTCTTT.

This clone was counted a single time. This sequence joins TRBV7-9 and TRBJ2-2; 8 bases line up with TRBD2. In germline, CDR1 is SEHNR, CDR2 FQNEAQ (reference sequence). The ends lost 1 base at V and 4 bases at J; junction bases unmatched: 5. The CDR3 runs 16 residues. The CDR3: CASSLEGREATGELFF. The CDR3 DNA reads as TGTGCCAGCAGCTTAGAGGGGCGGGAGGCCACCGGGGAGCTGTTTTTT. Based on the CDR3 plus reference TRBV7-9 and TRBJ2-2, the full variable domain is DTGVSQNPRHKITKRGQNVTFRCDPISEHNRLYWYRQTLGQGPEFLTYFQNEAQLEKSRLLSDRFSAERPKGSFSTLEIQRTEQGDSAMYLCASSLEGREATGELFFGEGSRLTVL.

The chain couples TRBV5-1 to TRBJ1-6, with 9 bases identical to TRBD1. The trim removed 3 bases at V and 9 bases at J, leaving 7 bases unmatched. The CDR3 contains 15 residues. Germline CDR1 SGHRS, CDR2 YFSETQ. The CDR3 reads CASSSGTGSGSPLHF. CDR3 DNA: TGCGCCAGCAGCTCCGGGACAGGGTCGGGTTCACCCCTCCACTTT. The full variable domain, in which reference TRBV5-1 and TRBJ1-6 provide the parts outside the CDR3, is KAGVTQTPRYLIKTRGQQVTLSCSPISGHRSVSWYQQTPGQGLQFLFEYFSETQRNKGNFPGRFSGRQFSNSRSEMNVSTLELGDSALYLCASSSGTGSGSPLHFGNGTRLTVT.

The CDR3: CATSRKAGGASPGELFF. In DNA, the CDR3 is TGTGCCACCAGCCGGAAGGCCGGAGGGGCGAGCCCCGGGGAGCTGTTTTTT. This rearrangement joins TRBV15 to TRBJ2-2; maybe TRBD2 (6 bases). V dropped 5 bases and J dropped 6 bases, with 22 bases sitting between them. This CDR3 spans 17 amino acids. The germline CDR1 and CDR2 sequences are LNHNV and YYDKDF (reference sequence).

This chain joins TRBV4-3 and TRBJ2-2, with 9 bases that match TRBD1. V shed 1 base and J 5 bases; nucleotides not matched to a gene: 5. Germline V CDR1 and CDR2: LGHNA, YSLEER. The CDR3 is 16 residues long. CDR3 sequence: CASSQVTGTGTGELFF. CDR3 sequence (DNA): TGCGCCAGCAGCCAAGTTACCGGGACAGGGACCGGGGAGCTGTTTTTT.

The chain carries TRBV7-9 and TRBJ1-5; 8 bases line up with TRBD1. Per the germline V gene, CDR1 is SEHNR and CDR2 is FQNEAQ (reference sequence). J lost 6 bases, V lost 5 bases, and 9 bases had no gene match. CDR3 size: 15 residues. DNA for the CDR3: TGTGCCAGCAGCACCGGGACAGGAAGTTTTCAGCCCCAGCATTTT. This gives the protein CASSTGTGSFQPQHF.

This clone has a handful of counts. This chain connects TRBV7-9 to TRBJ2-7; no clear D. The CDR3 is 14 amino acids. The ends were cut back, 1 base at V and 2 bases at J, with 9 bases in the middle. Germline CDR1 reads SEHNR; CDR2 reads FQNEAQ (reference sequence). The CDR3 reads CASSLVDGAYEQYF. CDR3 nucleotides: TGTGCCAGCAGCTTAGTGGACGGAGCCTACGAGCAGTACTTC.

The chain joins TRBV11-3 to TRBJ2-7; 7 nucleotides align to TRBD1. The ends lost 7 bases at V and 2 bases at J; junction bases unmatched: 8. Germline assignment: CDR1 SGHNT and CDR2 YENEEA. This CDR3 has 14 residues. CDR3: CASKSRDRPYEQYF. The CDR3 bases are TGTGCCAGCAAATCCCGGGACAGACCCTACGAGCAGTACTTC.

The chain uses TRBV7-2 and TRBJ2-1, with TRBD2 identical over 10 bases. The CDR3 has 15 amino acids. Trimming cost V 4 bases and J 3 bases; bases outside gene matches: 3. CDR1 is SGHTA, CDR2 FQGNSA, per germline. The CDR3 loop is CASSSSGSVYNEQFF. In DNA form, the CDR3 reads TGTGCCAGCAGCTCTAGCGGGAGTGTCTACAATGAGCAGTTCTTC.

V gene TRBV11-2 combines with J gene TRBJ2-4; D remains ambiguous. Germline V lookup: CDR1 SGHAT, CDR2 FQNNGV. The CDR3 length is 16 residues. Trimming pared 2 bases from V and 1 base from J, leaving 12 bases between. The CDR3 nucleotides read TGTGCCAGCAGCTTACTACTAAGATACGCCAAAAACATTCAGTACTTC. This translates into CASSLLLRYAKNIQYF.

CDR3 loop: CATSRAHGRAVPSYEQYF. The CDR3 DNA reads TGTGCCACCAGCAGAGCCCATGGCCGGGCAGTACCCTCCTACGAGCAGTACTTC. The chain uses TRBV15 and TRBJ2-7; D remains ambiguous. Between the trimmed V and J ends, which lost 1 base and 0 bases, there was a span of 19 bases. Per germline, CDR1 LNHNV and CDR2 YYDKDF (reference sequence). The CDR3 extends over 18 amino acids.

The CDR3 loop reads CASSLDAPWGYQETQYF. The CDR3 bases are TGTGCCAGCAGCTTAGACGCCCCATGGGGGTACCAAGAGACCCAGTACTTC. The chain links TRBV11-2 to TRBJ2-5, with D perhaps given as TRBD1 or TRBD2 (5 bases each). The CDR3 extends over 17 amino acids. Germline lookup yields CDR1 SGHAT and CDR2 FQNNGV. The V end was cut by 0 bases, the J end by 0 bases, with 14 bases between.

This chain links TRBV7-2 with TRBJ1-4, with 10 bases fitting TRBD1. The CDR3 sequence is 16 residues long. CDR1 is SGHTA and CDR2 is FQGNSA in the germline V gene. V was pared by 2 bases and J by 7 bases, with 7 bases of the junction left unmatched. The CDR3, as DNA: TGTGCCAGCAGCTTATTCTCCGGGACAGGGGCTGAAAAACTGTTTTTT. It translates to CASSLFSGTGAEKLFF.

V gene TRBV28 combines with J gene TRBJ1-2; perhaps TRBD1 as D (5 bases). The CDR3 is made up of 15 amino acids. V shed 2 bases and J shed 0 bases, with 10 bases lying between them. CDR1 and CDR2 from the germline V gene are MDHEN and SYDVKM. CDR3 loop: CASSLGGAANYGYTF. Written as DNA, the CDR3 is TGTGCCAGCAGTTTAGGGGGAGCCGCTAACTATGGCTACACCTTC.

This clone was seen just once. The CDR3 bases are TGTGCCAGCAGTGAGTACGGACGCACTGAAGCTTTCTTT. Protein: CASSEYGRTEAFF. This chain joins TRBV6-4 and TRBJ1-1; D remains ambiguous. In germline, CDR1 is MRHNA, CDR2 SNTAGT. Trimming shortened V by 3 bases and J by 4 bases, and 9 bases separated the two germline ends. The CDR3 is 13 amino acids.

The chain links TRBV5-1 to TRBJ2-2; TRBD1 is a possible D gene (7 bases). V dropped 5 bases and J dropped 1 base, with 12 bases sitting between them. The CDR3 totals 15 residues. In germline, CDR1 is SGHRS, CDR2 YFSETQ. CDR3 residues: CASRRQGGNTGELFF. Here the CDR3 DNA reads TGCGCCAGCAGGAGACAGGGAGGGAACACCGGGGAGCTGTTTTTT.

The chain is built from TRBV7-8 and TRBJ2-7; 8 bases are a match to TRBD2. The CDR3 loop spans 15 amino acids. V shed 5 bases, J shed 4 bases, and the junction held 10 bases outside the gene matches. The germline V gene encodes CDR1 SGHVS and CDR2 FQNEAQ. This CDR3 is CASSQTGGAPYEQYF. CDR3 coding DNA: TGTGCCAGCAGCCAGACGGGAGGGGCCCCTTACGAGCAGTACTTC.

Comment on this clone: The CDR3 carries no conserved terminal phenylalanine or tryptophan, so it likely arises from a read error. No DNA is shown, since the ends of the CDR3 on it are uncertain; the CDR3 is the one TCRdb lists. V and J are TRBV7-3 and TRBJ1-6. Germline CDR1 and CDR2: SGHTA and FQGTGA. Termini included, the CDR3 measures 12 amino acids. CDR3 residues: CASSSPSRDGLG.

The rearrangement links TRBV4-2 to TRBJ1-4, with D perhaps TRBD1 (5 bases). Trimming took off 4 bases at V and 5 bases at J, with 14 bases between the two ends. CDR1 is LGHNA and CDR2 is YNFKEQ in the germline V gene. CDR3 size: 15 residues. The CDR3 here is CASSLAGARNEKLFF. The CDR3 nucleotides read TGTGCCAGCAGCCTAGCCGGGGCCCGCAATGAAAAACTGTTTTTT.